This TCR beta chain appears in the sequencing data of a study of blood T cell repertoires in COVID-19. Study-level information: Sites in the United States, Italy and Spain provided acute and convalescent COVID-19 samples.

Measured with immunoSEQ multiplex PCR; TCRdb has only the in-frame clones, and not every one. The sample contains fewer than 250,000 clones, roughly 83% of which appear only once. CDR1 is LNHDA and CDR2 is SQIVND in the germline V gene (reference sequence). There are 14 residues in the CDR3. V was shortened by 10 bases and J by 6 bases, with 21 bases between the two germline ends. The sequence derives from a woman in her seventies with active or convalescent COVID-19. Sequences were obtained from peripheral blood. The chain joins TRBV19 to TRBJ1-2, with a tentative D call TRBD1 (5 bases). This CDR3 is CATNSRRTIHGYTF. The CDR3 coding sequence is TGTGCCACTAACAGCCGCCGGACAATCCATGGCTACACCTTC. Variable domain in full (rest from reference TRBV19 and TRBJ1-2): DGGITQSPKYLFRKEGQNVTLSCEQNLNHDAMYWYRQDPGQGLRLIYYSQIVNDFQKGDIAEGYSVSREKKESFPLTVTSAQKNPTAFYLCATNSRRTIHGYTFGSGTRLTVV.